The present T cell receptor beta chain was sequenced within a study of blood T cell repertoires in COVID-19. The overall study: The study drew acute and convalescent COVID-19 samples from the United States, Italy and Spain.

Some clones are missing from TCRdb's copy, which holds only in-frame ones; the method was immunoSEQ multiplex PCR. The sample includes 89,000 or so clones, about 85% seen only once; the top ten take roughly 40%. The TCR comes from an elderly man with acute or convalescent COVID-19. Sequencing was performed on peripheral blood.

The CDR3 DNA reads TGTGCCAGCAGCCCGTCCTACGAGCAGTACTTC. This encodes CASSPSYEQYF. This sequence joins TRBV13 and TRBJ2-7; unclear D gene. Germline-derived CDR1 and CDR2 are PRHDT and FYEKMQ (reference sequence). Trimming cost V 5 bases and J 1 base, with 3 bases left between them. The CDR3 sequence is 11 residues long.